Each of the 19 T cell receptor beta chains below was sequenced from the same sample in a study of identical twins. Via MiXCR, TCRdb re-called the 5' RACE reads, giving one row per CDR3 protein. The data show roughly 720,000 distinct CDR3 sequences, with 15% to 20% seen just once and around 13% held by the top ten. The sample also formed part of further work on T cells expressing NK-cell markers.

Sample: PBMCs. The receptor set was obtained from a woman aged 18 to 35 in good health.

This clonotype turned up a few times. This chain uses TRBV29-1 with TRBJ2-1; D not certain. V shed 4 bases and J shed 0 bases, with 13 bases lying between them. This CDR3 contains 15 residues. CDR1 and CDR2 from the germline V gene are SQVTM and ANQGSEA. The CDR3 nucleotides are TGCAGCGTTGTTGGGGTACGAAGCTCCTACAATGAGCAGTTCTTC. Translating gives CSVVGVRSSYNEQFF.

DNA for the CDR3: TGTGCCAGCAGCCCCCTCCTCGAGCAGTACTTC. It specifies CASSPLLEQYF. The chain couples TRBV14 to TRBJ2-7; D is unclear. The germline CDR1 and CDR2 sequences are SGHDN and FVKESK. The CDR3 is 11 residues long. V shed 4 bases and J shed 6 bases, with 7 bases lying between them.

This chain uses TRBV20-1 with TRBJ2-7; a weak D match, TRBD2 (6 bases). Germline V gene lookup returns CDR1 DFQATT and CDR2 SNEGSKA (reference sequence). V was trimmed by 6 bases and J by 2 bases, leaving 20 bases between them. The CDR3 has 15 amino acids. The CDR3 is CSASPDVSGTYEQYF. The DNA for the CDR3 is TGCAGTGCCTCGCCGGATGTTAGCGGAACCTACGAGCAGTACTTC.

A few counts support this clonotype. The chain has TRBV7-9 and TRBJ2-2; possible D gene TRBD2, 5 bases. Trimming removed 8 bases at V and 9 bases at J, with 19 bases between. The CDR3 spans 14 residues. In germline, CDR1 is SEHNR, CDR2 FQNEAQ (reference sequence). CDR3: CASDSGKADRELFF. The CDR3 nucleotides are TGTGCCAGCGACTCGGGGAAAGCGGACCGGGAGCTGTTTTTT. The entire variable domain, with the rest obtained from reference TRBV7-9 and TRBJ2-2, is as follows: DTGVSQNPRHKITKRGQNVTFRCDPISEHNRLYWYRQTLGQGPEFLTYFQNEAQLEKSRLLSDRFSAERPKGSFSTLEIQRTEQGDSAMYLCASDSGKADRELFFGEGSRLTVL.

The CDR3 nucleotides are TGTGCCAGCAGTGAAATGGGGGACTCCTACAATGAGCAGTTCTTC. Its translation is CASSEMGDSYNEQFF. V is TRBV6-1 and J is TRBJ2-1; D is possibly TRBD1 or TRBD2 (5 bases each). Per germline, CDR1 MNHNS and CDR2 SASEGT. Deletions cut 2 bases from V and 0 bases from J, with 8 bases between. CDR3 length: 15 residues.

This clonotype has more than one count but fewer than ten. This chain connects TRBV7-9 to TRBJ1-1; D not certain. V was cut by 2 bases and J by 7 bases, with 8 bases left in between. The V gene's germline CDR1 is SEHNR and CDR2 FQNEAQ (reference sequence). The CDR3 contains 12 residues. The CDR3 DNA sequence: TGTGCCAGCAGCTTATTAGCGAATGAAGCTTTCTTT. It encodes CASSLLANEAFF.

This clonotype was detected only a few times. The DNA of the CDR3 is TGTGCCAGCAGCCAAGAATTCGAGGGTACGCAGTATTTT. Translated: CASSQEFEGTQYF. The chain couples TRBV3-1 to TRBJ2-3; possibly TRBD2 for D (5 bases). The CDR3 length is 13 residues. Trimming took off 0 bases at V and 8 bases at J, with 9 bases between the two ends. The germline gives CDR1 LGHDT, CDR2 YNNKEL (reference sequence).

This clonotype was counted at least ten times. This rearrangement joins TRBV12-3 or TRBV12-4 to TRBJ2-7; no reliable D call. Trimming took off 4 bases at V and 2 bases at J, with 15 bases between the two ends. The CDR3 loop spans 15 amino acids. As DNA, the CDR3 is TGTGCCAGCAGTTACCGGGTGGAGTCAACCTACGAGCAGTACTTC. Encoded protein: CASSYRVESTYEQYF.

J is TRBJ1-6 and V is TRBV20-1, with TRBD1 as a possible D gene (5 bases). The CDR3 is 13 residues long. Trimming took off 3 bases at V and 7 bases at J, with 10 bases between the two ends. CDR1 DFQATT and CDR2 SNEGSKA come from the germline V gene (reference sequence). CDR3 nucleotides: TGCAGTGCTAGGCGGGACGGCAATTCACCCCTCCACTTT. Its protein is CSARRDGNSPLHF.

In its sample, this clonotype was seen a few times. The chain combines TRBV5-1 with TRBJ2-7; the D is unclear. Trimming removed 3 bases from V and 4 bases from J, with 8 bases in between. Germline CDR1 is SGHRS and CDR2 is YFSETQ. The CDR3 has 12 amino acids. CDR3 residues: CASSSNGYEQYF. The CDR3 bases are TGCGCCAGCAGCTCTAACGGGTACGAGCAGTACTTC.

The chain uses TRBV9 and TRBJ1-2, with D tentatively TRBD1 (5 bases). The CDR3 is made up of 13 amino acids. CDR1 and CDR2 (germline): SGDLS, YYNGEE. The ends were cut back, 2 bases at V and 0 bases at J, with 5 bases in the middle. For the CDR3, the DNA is TGTGCCAGCAGCGTGGGGGCTAACTATGGCTACACCTTC. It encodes CASSVGANYGYTF.

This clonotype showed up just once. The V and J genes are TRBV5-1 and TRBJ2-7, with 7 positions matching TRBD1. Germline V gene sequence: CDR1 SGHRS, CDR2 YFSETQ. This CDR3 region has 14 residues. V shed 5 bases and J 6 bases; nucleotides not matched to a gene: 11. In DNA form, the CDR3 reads TGCGCCAGCAGAGATACGACAGGGCCGGGCGAGCAGTACTTC. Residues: CASRDTTGPGEQYF. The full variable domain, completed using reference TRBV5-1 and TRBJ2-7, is KAGVTQTPRYLIKTRGQQVTLSCSPISGHRSVSWYQQTPGQGLQFLFEYFSETQRNKGNFPGRFSGRQFSNSRSEMNVSTLELGDSALYLCASRDTTGPGEQYFGPGTRLTVT.

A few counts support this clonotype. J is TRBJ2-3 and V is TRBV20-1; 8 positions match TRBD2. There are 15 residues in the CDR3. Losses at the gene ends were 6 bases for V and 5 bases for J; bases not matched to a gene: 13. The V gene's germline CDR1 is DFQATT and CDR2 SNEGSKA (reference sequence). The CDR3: CSAKGWAGGQDTQYF. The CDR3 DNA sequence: TGCAGTGCCAAGGGGTGGGCGGGGGGCCAAGATACGCAGTATTTT.

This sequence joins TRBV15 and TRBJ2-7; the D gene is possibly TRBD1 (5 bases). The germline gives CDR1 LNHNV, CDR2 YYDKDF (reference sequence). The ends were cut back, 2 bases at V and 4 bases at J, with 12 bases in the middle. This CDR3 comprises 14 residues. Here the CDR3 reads CATSRRQGKYEQYF. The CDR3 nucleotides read TGTGCCACCAGCAGAAGGCAGGGAAAGTACGAGCAGTACTTC.

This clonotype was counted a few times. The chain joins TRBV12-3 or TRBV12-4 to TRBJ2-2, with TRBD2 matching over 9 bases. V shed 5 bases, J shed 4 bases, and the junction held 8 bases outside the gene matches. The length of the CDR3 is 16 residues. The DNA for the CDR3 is TGTGCCAGCAGTCTAAAGACTAGCGGTATCACCGGGGAGCTGTTTTTT. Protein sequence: CASSLKTSGITGELFF.

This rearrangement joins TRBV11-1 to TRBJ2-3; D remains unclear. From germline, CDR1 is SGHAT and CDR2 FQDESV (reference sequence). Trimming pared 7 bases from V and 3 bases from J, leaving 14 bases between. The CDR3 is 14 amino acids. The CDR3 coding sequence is TGTGCCAGCACACGCTCGGGTCGTACAGATACGCAGTATTTT. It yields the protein CASTRSGRTDTQYF.

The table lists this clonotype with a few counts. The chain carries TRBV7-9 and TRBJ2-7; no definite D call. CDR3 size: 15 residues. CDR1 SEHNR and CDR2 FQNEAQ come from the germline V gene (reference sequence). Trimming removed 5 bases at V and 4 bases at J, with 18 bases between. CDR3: CASSPPPRLTYEQYF. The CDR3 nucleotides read TGTGCCAGCAGCCCCCCCCCACGCCTTACATACGAGCAGTACTTC.

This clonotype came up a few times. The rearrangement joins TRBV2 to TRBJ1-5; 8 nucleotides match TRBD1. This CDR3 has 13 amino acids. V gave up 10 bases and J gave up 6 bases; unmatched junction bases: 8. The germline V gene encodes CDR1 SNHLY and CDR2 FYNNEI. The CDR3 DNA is TGTGCCACGGTTCAGGGGGCGGGTCAGCCCCAGCATTTT. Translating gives CATVQGAGQPQHF.

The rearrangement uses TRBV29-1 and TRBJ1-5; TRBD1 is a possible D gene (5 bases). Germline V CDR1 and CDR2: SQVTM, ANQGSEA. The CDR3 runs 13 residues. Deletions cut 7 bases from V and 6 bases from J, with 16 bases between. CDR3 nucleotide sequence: TGCAGCGCCGAAGAGGGGTCGGGTCAGCCCCAGCATTTT. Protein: CSAEEGSGQPQHF.